A selection of T cell receptor beta chains follows, all from one sample in a study of CXCR3-negative and CXCR3-positive naive CD8 T cells. TCRdb re-called the 5' RACE reads; every CDR3 protein appears as one record, without DNA. The sample has about 63,000 distinct CDR3 sequences. Sequences were obtained from naive CXCR3+ CD8+ T cells from blood. These receptors originate from a human donor in good health. Some clones in this sample may be carry-over from other donors' samples. Both conserved end residues are part of each CDR3. The order of the fields is clone size, J gene, V gene, CDR3 protein. Clone size is given for some rows only: seen once, a few or many times, or a class if the clone is expanded.

clone_size: -
j_call: TRBJ2-1
v_call: TRBV4-1
cdr3_aa: CASSLVAGGRNEQFF

clone_size: -
j_call: TRBJ1-3
v_call: TRBV20-1
cdr3_aa: CSASFGSGNTIYF

clone_size: -
j_call: TRBJ1-1
v_call: TRBV29-1
cdr3_aa: CSVEHQGSTEAFF

clone_size: -
j_call: TRBJ2-7
v_call: TRBV7-9
cdr3_aa: CASSSVASGGYEQYF

clone_size: -
j_call: TRBJ2-3
v_call: TRBV27
cdr3_aa: CASSFRSSGTDTQYF

clone_size: -
j_call: TRBJ2-7
v_call: TRBV5-1
cdr3_aa: CASSLQGREQYF

clone_size: -
j_call: TRBJ2-7
v_call: TRBV20-1
cdr3_aa: CSARDTASYEQYF

clone_size: -
j_call: TRBJ2-1
v_call: TRBV10-3
cdr3_aa: CAISEMEAGNVNEQFF

clone_size: medium-sized
j_call: TRBJ1-1
v_call: TRBV7-9
cdr3_aa: CASSLMDRGLGTEAFF

clone_size: -
j_call: TRBJ2-5
v_call: TRBV14
cdr3_aa: CASSQWSRETQYF

clone_size: -
j_call: TRBJ1-5
v_call: TRBV5-1
cdr3_aa: CASSLEGSVQQPQHF

clone_size: -
j_call: TRBJ2-7
v_call: TRBV20-1
cdr3_aa: CSASDDGSYEQYF

clone_size: -
j_call: TRBJ2-1
v_call: TRBV7-8
cdr3_aa: CASSSGGADEQFF

clone_size: -
j_call: TRBJ1-3
v_call: TRBV7-2
cdr3_aa: CASSAYVGGTYSGNTIYF

clone_size: -
j_call: TRBJ1-4
v_call: TRBV4-1
cdr3_aa: CASSQDLRNNEKLFF

clone_size: -
j_call: TRBJ2-7
v_call: TRBV20-1
cdr3_aa: CSASPYGDRGYEQYF

clone_size: -
j_call: TRBJ1-2
v_call: TRBV7-6
cdr3_aa: CASSLTAGTVPPIYGYTF

clone_size: -
j_call: TRBJ2-3
v_call: TRBV7-8
cdr3_aa: CASGLGGGFTDTQYF

clone_size: -
j_call: TRBJ2-3
v_call: TRBV20-1
cdr3_aa: CSPRGREGGRTGDSTDTQYF

clone_size: -
j_call: TRBJ2-7
v_call: TRBV6-2/TRBV6-3
cdr3_aa: CATLRDSPYEQYF

clone_size: -
j_call: TRBJ1-5
v_call: TRBV27
cdr3_aa: CASSFLLGADQPQHF

clone_size: -
j_call: TRBJ2-7
v_call: TRBV29-1
cdr3_aa: CSVGQSTYEQYF

clone_size: -
j_call: TRBJ2-7
v_call: TRBV7-2
cdr3_aa: CASSLDLRSYEQYF

clone_size: -
j_call: TRBJ2-2
v_call: TRBV28
cdr3_aa: CASSPPGFTGELFF

clone_size: -
j_call: TRBJ2-7
v_call: TRBV7-9
cdr3_aa: CASSSITPGLGQYF

clone_size: -
j_call: TRBJ1-5
v_call: TRBV7-9
cdr3_aa: CASSPDSDQPQHF

clone_size: -
j_call: TRBJ2-1
v_call: TRBV10-3
cdr3_aa: CAISGTSGSSYNEQFF

clone_size: -
j_call: TRBJ2-1
v_call: TRBV18
cdr3_aa: CASSPLPGTDNEQFF

clone_size: -
j_call: TRBJ2-3
v_call: TRBV6-5
cdr3_aa: CASSILAGGTDTEYF

clone_size: -
j_call: TRBJ1-1
v_call: TRBV27
cdr3_aa: CASSPLPWATNTEAFF

clone_size: -
j_call: TRBJ2-3
v_call: TRBV29-1
cdr3_aa: CSVALEGLTDTQYF

clone_size: -
j_call: TRBJ1-1
v_call: TRBV29-1
cdr3_aa: CSVGFMGAEAFF

clone_size: -
j_call: TRBJ2-7
v_call: TRBV4-3
cdr3_aa: CASSQDRGGSYEQYF

clone_size: -
j_call: TRBJ2-1
v_call: TRBV29-1
cdr3_aa: CSVEGGEDYNEQFF

clone_size: -
j_call: TRBJ2-3
v_call: TRBV10-3
cdr3_aa: CAISEGQGSDTQYF

clone_size: -
j_call: TRBJ1-1
v_call: TRBV6-2/TRBV6-3
cdr3_aa: CASSYSPTGLSTEAFF

clone_size: -
j_call: TRBJ2-7
v_call: TRBV11-3
cdr3_aa: CASSLYRDSGDYEQYF

clone_size: -
j_call: TRBJ2-3
v_call: TRBV7-8
cdr3_aa: CASSFPRGGLADTQYF

clone_size: -
j_call: TRBJ2-5
v_call: TRBV7-9
cdr3_aa: CASSFPGHGLVDQYF

clone_size: -
j_call: TRBJ2-1
v_call: TRBV29-1
cdr3_aa: CSAGTGKYNEQFF

clone_size: -
j_call: TRBJ1-2
v_call: TRBV14
cdr3_aa: CASSQQGTPDYTF

clone_size: -
j_call: TRBJ1-4
v_call: TRBV4-3
cdr3_aa: CASSQEIEQYNEKLFF

clone_size: -
j_call: TRBJ2-2
v_call: TRBV6-5
cdr3_aa: CASSYGDTGELFF

clone_size: -
j_call: TRBJ1-2
v_call: TRBV4-1
cdr3_aa: CASSQGTDYGYTF

clone_size: -
j_call: TRBJ1-2
v_call: TRBV6-6
cdr3_aa: CASSYSPVGGLGDLAGYTF

clone_size: -
j_call: TRBJ2-7
v_call: TRBV5-1
cdr3_aa: CASTVQTWDYEQYF

clone_size: -
j_call: TRBJ2-1
v_call: TRBV7-9
cdr3_aa: CASSRQGSSYNEQFF

clone_size: -
j_call: TRBJ2-3
v_call: TRBV7-2
cdr3_aa: CASSPLPGLAGDTQYF

clone_size: -
j_call: TRBJ2-7
v_call: TRBV5-1
cdr3_aa: CASGQTGIEQYF

clone_size: -
j_call: TRBJ2-1
v_call: TRBV6-1
cdr3_aa: CASRGSLGDEQFF